This T cell receptor beta chain appears in the sequencing data of a study of blood T cell repertoires in COVID-19. Across the study: Recovered participants had two consecutive negative NP/OP PCR tests, healthcare professional clearance, or symptom resolution. The samples span acute and convalescent COVID-19 from the United States, Italy and Spain.

The CDR3 is 12 residues long. The V end lost 4 bases, the J end lost 4 bases, and 7 bases lay between the germline ends. Germline CDR1 is SGHTA and CDR2 is FQGNSA. Assay: immunoSEQ multiplex PCR; the TCRdb copy retains only in-frame clones and omits some. The data contain some 330,000 clones, more than 70% of them singletons. The chain joins TRBV7-2 to TRBJ2-5; the D is unclear. The sequence was collected from a middle-aged man in a cohort exposed to, infected with or recovered from COVID-19 (not recorded which). Sequencing used PBMCs or T cells enriched from blood (not recorded which). For the CDR3, the DNA is TGTGCCAGCAGCTCCTACTCAGAGACCCAGTACTTC. As protein: CASSSYSETQYF.